A selection of T cell receptor beta chains follows, all from one sample in a study of vaccination and CD4 T cells after COVID-19. TCRdb redid the calling of the PCR reads with MiXCR, one entry per CDR3 protein. The data hold 12,000 to 15,000 distinct CDR3 sequences, with roughly 53% observed a single time. The antigens for these receptors are not known. The sample here was CD4+ T cells from blood, cultured in vitro, taken before SARS-CoV-2 vaccination. The receptors were gathered from a human donor who had recovered from COVID-19. The CDR3 runs from the conserved cysteine through the conserved F or W.

CDR3aa: CASSPTGGYYNEQFF; len: 15; v_gene: TRBV7-9; j_gene: TRBJ2-1
CDR3aa: CASSIAGGDHNEQFF; len: 15; v_gene: TRBV19; j_gene: TRBJ2-1
CDR3aa: CASSERRANQPQHF; len: 14; v_gene: TRBV6-1; j_gene: TRBJ1-5
CDR3aa: CASSPLTGTSGAGELFF; len: 17; v_gene: TRBV27; j_gene: TRBJ2-2
CDR3aa: CASSYSSIAFF; len: 11; v_gene: TRBV6-2/TRBV6-3; j_gene: TRBJ1-1
CDR3aa: CSAGLAGGSDTQYF; len: 14; v_gene: TRBV20-1; j_gene: TRBJ2-3
CDR3aa: CASSRVFQETQYF; len: 13; v_gene: TRBV2; j_gene: TRBJ2-5
CDR3aa: CAWHMSSYEQYF; len: 12; v_gene: TRBV30; j_gene: TRBJ2-7
CDR3aa: CSARISREQYF; len: 11; v_gene: TRBV20-1; j_gene: TRBJ2-7
CDR3aa: CASSYTGYGYTF; len: 12; v_gene: TRBV6-5; j_gene: TRBJ1-2
CDR3aa: CASGSETQYF; len: 10; v_gene: TRBV2; j_gene: TRBJ2-5
CDR3aa: CASKVRQGTNHQPQHF; len: 16; v_gene: TRBV6-1; j_gene: TRBJ1-5
CDR3aa: CASSQAMTENYGYTF; len: 15; v_gene: TRBV4-3; j_gene: TRBJ1-2
CDR3aa: CASSYKRDLAKAFF; len: 14; v_gene: TRBV6-5; j_gene: TRBJ1-1